Listed below are T cell receptor beta chains from one sample, sequenced in a study of T-cell reconstitution after alpha-beta-depleted transplantation in children. TCRdb re-called the PCR reads with MiXCR, one entry per CDR3 protein. This sample yields 300,000 to 350,000 distinct CDR3 sequences, of which approximately 23% are seen a single time; approximately 11% belongs to the top ten. Source: PBMCs, mostly from graft donor cells, taken 180 days after TCRalphabeta/CD19-depleted stem cell transplant. The receptor source for this set is a male patient under 18 who had a stem cell transplant for acute lymphoblastic leukemia, so the T cells may come from the graft donor. Each CDR3 is given with its conserved first and last residue. Fields, in order: V gene, J gene, D gene, clone size, CDR3 protein, CDR3 DNA. The D gene is left open where the match is weak. Rows may omit the clone size; those that give it use once, few, many or a size class.

TRBV18	TRBJ2-6	NA	NA	CASSGIGTSSGANVLTF	TGTGCCAGCTCAGGAATAGGCACAAGCTCTGGGGCCAACGTCCTGACTTTC
TRBV5-1	TRBJ2-7	TRBD2	few	CASRPPRRTSGMYEQYF	TGCGCCAGCAGGCCACCGAGAAGGACTAGCGGGATGTACGAGCAGTACTTC
TRBV20-1	TRBJ2-3	TRBD1	few	CSAHGTASSTDTQYF	TGCAGTGCTCATGGGACAGCTTCTAGCACAGATACGCAGTATTTT
TRBV20-1	TRBJ1-5	NA	NA	CSARAGASNQPQHF	TGCAGTGCTAGAGCGGGGGCGAGTAATCAGCCCCAGCATTTT
TRBV5-1	TRBJ1-1	NA	NA	CASSLVRGTNTEAFF	TGCGCCAGCAGCTTGGTTAGGGGGACGAACACTGAAGCTTTCTTT
TRBV7-9	TRBJ1-1	TRBD1	few	CASRFPQGSEAFF	TGTGCCAGCAGATTTCCACAGGGGTCTGAAGCTTTCTTT
TRBV20-1	TRBJ2-3	TRBD2	few	CSGGKRSGGDTQYF	TGCAGTGGAGGGAAGCGGTCGGGGGGGGATACGCAGTATTTT
TRBV4-1	TRBJ1-2	TRBD1	NA	CASSQVTGRKGYTF	TGCGCCAGCAGCCAGGTGACAGGGAGAAAGGGCTACACCTTC
TRBV5-1	TRBJ2-7	NA	few	CASSEPGRSYEQYF	TGCGCCAGCAGCGAACCGGGCCGCTCCTACGAGCAGTACTTC
TRBV6-5	TRBJ1-2	NA	NA	CASSEDLRGYTF	TGTGCCAGCAGTGAGGACCTGCGCGGCTACACCTTC
TRBV9	TRBJ1-2	NA	NA	CASSPYHRFSYGYTF	TGTGCCAGCAGCCCATATCACAGGTTTAGCTATGGCTACACCTTC
TRBV4-1	TRBJ2-5	TRBD2	NA	CASSRHSGRFQETQYF	TGCGCCAGCAGCCGCCATAGCGGGAGGTTCCAAGAGACCCAGTACTTC
TRBV2	TRBJ2-7	TRBD2	few	CASSEPTSGSTYEQYF	TGTGCCAGCAGTGAACCGACTAGCGGATCAACCTACGAGCAGTACTTC
TRBV24-1	TRBJ2-1	NA	NA	CATSDGSSYNEQFF	TGTGCCACCAGCGACGGCAGCTCCTACAATGAGCAGTTCTTC
TRBV3-1	TRBJ2-4	NA	NA	CASSELADIQYF	TGTGCCAGCAGCGAACTCGCGGACATTCAGTACTTC
TRBV5-8	TRBJ1-5	TRBD1	few	CASNARQGESNQPQHF	TGTGCCAGTAATGCTCGACAGGGTGAGAGCAATCAGCCCCAGCATTTT
TRBV20-1	TRBJ2-3	TRBD2	few	CSASGNPADTQYF	TGCAGTGCGAGCGGGAACCCGGCAGATACGCAGTATTTT
TRBV7-6	TRBJ1-6	NA	NA	CASSLRDRHSPLHF	TGTGCCAGCAGCTTACGCGACAGGCATTCACCCCTCCACTTT
TRBV6-5	TRBJ1-5	TRBD1	NA	CASSHGQGGYQPQHF	TGTGCCAGCAGTCACGGACAGGGAGGTTATCAGCCCCAGCATTTT
TRBV6-5	TRBJ2-1	TRBD2	NA	CASSYCIRVVGRGYNEQFF	TGTGCCAGCAGTTACTGCATCCGGGTAGTCGGGAGGGGCTACAATGAGCAGTTCTTC
TRBV20-1	TRBJ2-5	NA	few	CSASSRGAETQYF	TGCAGTGCTAGTTCGCGGGGAGCGGAGACCCAGTACTTC
TRBV20-1	TRBJ2-5	NA	many	CSARAKGHYQETQYF	TGCAGTGCTAGAGCAAAGGGACACTACCAAGAGACCCAGTACTTC
TRBV5-1	TRBJ2-3	TRBD1	NA	CASSWPTGVFTDTQYF	TGCGCCAGCAGCTGGCCGACAGGGGTTTTCACAGATACGCAGTATTTT
TRBV7-3	TRBJ2-3	NA	NA	CASSYGLADTQYF	TGTGCCAGCAGCTATGGACTCGCAGATACGCAGTATTTT
TRBV6-1	TRBJ2-7	TRBD1	NA	CASSPRGQGTYEQYF	TGTGCCAGCAGCCCTAGGGGACAGGGGACCTACGAGCAGTACTTC
TRBV7-2	TRBJ2-4	NA	many	CASSSLAENIQYF	TGTGCCAGCAGCTCCTTAGCGGAAAACATTCAGTACTTC
TRBV5-1	TRBJ1-1	NA	NA	CASSRQRGMNTEAFF	TGCGCCAGCAGCAGGCAGAGGGGAATGAACACTGAAGCTTTCTTT
TRBV5-1	TRBJ2-1	NA	NA	CASSLAKGSSYNEQFF	TGCGCCAGCAGCTTGGCCAAGGGGAGCTCCTACAATGAGCAGTTCTTC
TRBV27	TRBJ1-5	TRBD1	NA	CASSLLYRGKNQPQHF	TGTGCCAGCAGCCTACTCTACAGGGGGAAGAATCAGCCCCAGCATTTT
TRBV27	TRBJ2-7	TRBD2	few	CASSPLAGVYEQYF	TGTGCCAGCAGTCCACTAGCGGGAGTCTACGAGCAGTACTTC
TRBV5-1	TRBJ2-2	NA	few	CASSFPGTGELFF	TGCGCCAGCAGCTTTCCGGGCACCGGGGAGCTGTTTTTT
TRBV12-3/TRBV12-4	TRBJ2-5	NA	NA	CASSLFRMRGQETQYF	TGTGCCAGCAGTTTATTTAGGATGAGGGGGCAAGAGACCCAGTACTTC
TRBV12-3/TRBV12-4	TRBJ2-7	NA	NA	CASSPGVDLMSVQYF	TGTGCCAGCAGCCCAGGGGTGGATCTCATGAGCGTGCAGTACTTC
TRBV20-1	TRBJ2-4	NA	NA	CSANGWRLLNIQYF	TGCAGTGCTAATGGATGGAGGTTACTAAACATTCAGTACTTC
TRBV7-8	TRBJ2-2	NA	NA	CASQLGGFGGRNTGELFF	TGTGCCAGCCAGCTTGGAGGGTTTGGAGGGAGGAACACCGGGGAGCTGTTTTTT
TRBV5-1	TRBJ2-4	NA	NA	CASSLDGGGGVQYF	TGCGCCAGCAGCTTGGATGGCGGAGGGGGGGTTCAGTACTTC
TRBV5-1	TRBJ2-7	NA	many	CASSWDGRYEQYF	TGCGCCAGCAGCTGGGACGGCCGCTACGAGCAGTACTTC
TRBV5-6	TRBJ2-2	NA	few	CASSSSVNTGELFF	TGTGCCAGCAGCTCTAGCGTGAACACCGGGGAGCTGTTTTTT
TRBV12-3/TRBV12-4	TRBJ2-7	NA	many	CASSLKTYEQYF	TGTGCCAGCAGTTTAAAGACCTACGAGCAGTACTTC
TRBV5-5	TRBJ2-2	NA	NA	CASSLVPGTRGTGELFF	TGCGCCAGCAGCTTGGTCCCCGGGACTCGCGGGACCGGGGAGCTGTTTTTT
TRBV20-1	TRBJ1-5	NA	many	CSASPVRGNQPQHF	TGCAGTGCTAGCCCGGTCCGGGGCAATCAGCCCCAGCATTTT
TRBV5-1	TRBJ2-3	NA	few	CASSPTLRQDTTQYF	TGCGCCAGCAGCCCCACTCTTAGACAGGATACTACGCAGTATTTT
TRBV6-1	TRBJ1-2	NA	few	CASSGRNTNYGYTF	TGTGCCAGCAGTGGACGGAACACTAACTATGGCTACACCTTC
TRBV5-4	TRBJ1-2	NA	once	CASSPDSRPYGYTF	TGTGCCAGCAGCCCGGACAGCCGACCGTATGGCTACACCTTC
TRBV2	TRBJ2-1	TRBD1	NA	CASSRRGPSNEQFF	TGTGCCAGCAGTCGTAGGGGGCCGTCGAATGAGCAGTTCTTC
TRBV12-3/TRBV12-4	TRBJ2-2	NA	many	CASSFGVGTGELFF	TGTGCCAGCAGTTTTGGGGTGGGAACCGGGGAGCTGTTTTTT
TRBV7-2	TRBJ1-2	NA	few	CASSPFNYGYTF	TGTGCCAGCAGCCCTTTTAACTATGGCTACACCTTC
TRBV7-3	TRBJ2-7	TRBD1	many	CASSLGHGTRGEQYF	TGTGCCAGCAGCTTAGGACATGGGACCAGGGGGGAGCAGTACTTC